This T cell receptor beta chain originates from a study of T-cell reconstitution after alpha-beta-depleted transplantation in children. Whole-study findings and limits: Several hundred rapidly expanded clones from non-depleted graft cells reportedly supplied alpha-beta T cells about two months post-transplant. By one year post-transplant, T-cell counts and diversity largely arose from T cells that were newly produced.

This clonotype was seen ten or more times. Its antigen is undetermined. Unique molecular identifiers were used to barcode this TCRbeta library. TCRdb re-derived calls from the PCR reads in MiXCR, one entry per CDR3 protein. The sample yields approximately 190,000 distinct CDR3 sequences, 5% to 7.5% seen once. CDR1 and CDR2 (germline): LGHNA, YNFKEQ. Unmatched junction bases numbered 7, after V lost 0 bases and J lost 5 bases. This CDR3 has 16 amino acids. Specimen: PBMCs, collected before TCRalphabeta/CD19-depleted stem cell transplant. The receptor comes from a girl less than two years old with combined immunodeficiency, due to receive a stem cell transplant. V usage is TRBV4-2 and J usage is TRBJ2-4, with TRBD2 matching over 7 bases. The CDR3 nucleotides are TGTGCCAGCAGCCAAGATTGGGTGACTAGCCAAAACATTCAGTACTTC. Protein: CASSQDWVTSQNIQYF.